This T cell receptor beta chain was identified in a study of blood T cell repertoires in COVID-19. Turning to the study itself: The United States, Italy and Spain supplied acute and convalescent COVID-19 samples. PBMCs, B-cell-depleted T cells, or T cells provided the cDNA or gDNA that made up the material.

Seattle patients were enrolled while actively infected and followed longitudinally. With V trimmed by 4 bases and J by 10 bases, 12 bases remained unmatched. This CDR3 region has 15 residues. CDR1 and CDR2 (germline): SNHLY, FYNNEI. Under the authors' procedure: Estimation of nucleated cell counts was performed using reference gene primer amplification. Generated by immunoSEQ multiplex PCR, the TCRdb table keeps only in-frame clones and is missing some. That table supplies the V and J calls and clone size; D and trimming were determined from the DNA. The profile shows about 140,000 clones, around 89% of them singletons.

Sequenced sample: peripheral blood. The receptor comes from a human donor with COVID-19, enrolled during active disease. The donor label of this sample is uncertain. The chain is built from TRBV2 and TRBJ2-1; 8 bases align to TRBD2. CDR3 sequence: CASSAERGSIREQFF. Here the CDR3 DNA reads TGTGCCAGCAGTGCGGAGCGGGGGAGTATCCGGGAGCAGTTCTTC.